This TCR beta chain was sequenced for a study of early stage breast cancer tumors. Study details: Invasive lobular carcinomas made up about 30% of the 12 ER+/PR+/HER2- tumors.

For this clone: What it binds is unknown.

Study observations and caveats: Tumor and normal breast were distinguished via blood comparison in about 90% of the 16 patients. Compared with adjacent normal breast tissue, tumors showed 2 to 2.5-fold greater T cell density and higher clonality. Most shared enriched TCRB sequences were commonly generated ones.

Clones were sequenced by immunoSEQ multiplex PCR, and TCRdb holds only the in-frame ones, with some missing. The profile shows approximately 20,000 clones, 83% of them singletons. V lost 1 base to trimming and J lost 6 bases; unmatched junction nucleotides: 7. CDR3 length: 15 amino acids. Germline loops: CDR1 MDHEN, CDR2 SYDVKM. The receptor was derived from a person between 70 and 80 years old with breast cancer. Sequenced sample: blood. The chain carries TRBV28 and TRBJ2-7, with TRBD1 matching over 9 bases. In DNA, the CDR3 is TGTGCCAGCAGTTTATTAGGGACAGGGACCTTCGAGCAGTACTTC. Translation gives CASSLLGTGTFEQYF.